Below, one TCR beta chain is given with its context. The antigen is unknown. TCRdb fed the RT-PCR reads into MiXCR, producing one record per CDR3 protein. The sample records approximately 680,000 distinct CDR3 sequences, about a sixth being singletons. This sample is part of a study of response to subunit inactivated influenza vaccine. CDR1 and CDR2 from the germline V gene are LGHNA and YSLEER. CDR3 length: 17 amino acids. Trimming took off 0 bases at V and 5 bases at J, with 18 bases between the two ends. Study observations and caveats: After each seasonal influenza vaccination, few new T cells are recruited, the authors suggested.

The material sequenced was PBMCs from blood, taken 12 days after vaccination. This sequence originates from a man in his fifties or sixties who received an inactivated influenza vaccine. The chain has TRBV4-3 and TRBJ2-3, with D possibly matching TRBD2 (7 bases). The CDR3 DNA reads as TGCGCCAGCAGCCAAGATCGAACGAGGGGGGGCCAAGATACGCAGTATTTT. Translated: CASSQDRTRGGQDTQYF.